This record covers a single T cell receptor (beta chain). This sample stems from a study of blood T cells in healthy people across ages. Germline V CDR1 and CDR2: SGHVS, FNYEAQ. This CDR3 is built from 18 residues. The V end was cut by 6 bases, the J end by 7 bases, with 27 bases between. With a J-beta primer mix and a sample-barcoded 5' primer, a second PCR ran about 7 to 12 cycles. TCRdb passed the 5' RACE reads through MiXCR, listing each CDR3 protein once. The repertoire consists of roughly 800,000 distinct CDR3 sequences, with roughly 60% occurring once and the leading ten covering 20% to 25%. RNA extraction gave at least 5 micrograms of total RNA per sample.

This chain uses TRBV7-6 with TRBJ1-4; possible D gene TRBD1, 5 bases. Sequenced: blood. The TCR comes from a young man in good health. The CDR3 DNA follows: TGTGCCAGCAGTCAACGCGTCGGAGGCGAGGGGATAATTGAAAAACTGTTTTTT. Its translation: CASSQRVGGEGIIEKLFF.